The TCR beta chain under discussion was sequenced for a study of yellow fever vaccine responses in identical twins. Study-level points and caveats: Convergence reportedly seemed to mark part of the twins' vaccine T cell response, with personalization marking the rest.

This CDR3 comprises 14 residues. V dropped 1 base and J dropped 3 bases, with 9 bases sitting between them. CDR1 and CDR2 (germline): SNHLY, FYNNEI. In regard to this clonotype: Its target is not known.

A single record per CDR3 protein comes from TCRdb applying MiXCR to the RT-PCR reads. The sample lists more than 4,500 distinct CDR3 sequences, 65% to 80% occurring once. The chain is built from TRBV2 and TRBJ2-5; no definite D call. The sequencing here drew on T cells from blood (PBMCs), unsorted or a sorted subset (not recorded which), taken before or after yellow fever vaccination (not recorded which). This TCR was recovered from a woman younger than 30 who received the yellow fever vaccine. The CDR3 region is CASSEGRLKETQYF. The CDR3 DNA is TGTGCCAGCAGTGAAGGTCGCCTAAAAGAGACCCAGTACTTC. Combining the CDR3 with reference TRBV2 and TRBJ2-5 gives the whole variable domain EPEVTQTPSHQVTQMGQEVILRCVPISNHLYFYWYRQILGQKVEFLVSFYNNEISEKSEIFDDQFSVERPDGSNFTLKIRSTKLEDSAMYFCASSEGRLKETQYFGPGTRLLVL.